This T cell receptor beta chain was sequenced for a study of cytomegalovirus exposure and HLA in healthy donors. General study findings and limits: Reported performance of the classifier showed diagnosis of cytomegalovirus status with high specificity and sensitivity. Earlier analysis looked at TCR beta V segments, and most were productive about 90% or about 30% of the time.

Concerning this clone itself: What it binds is unknown.

Each donor was healthy, and each was a bone marrow donor. It was with 60 Vbeta and 13 Jbeta primers that the PCR ran. Some clones are missing from TCRdb's copy, which holds only in-frame ones; the method was immunoSEQ multiplex PCR. The data hold approximately 120,000 clones, with under 85% observed a single time. This sequence was found in a man aged 35-49 years in good health and CMV-seronegative. Material: PBMCs.

The chain's CDR3 is CASSPRQGRSYEQYF. In nucleotides, the CDR3 is TGTGCCAGCTCGCCGCGACAGGGTAGGTCCTACGAGCAGTACTTC. This chain connects TRBV18 to TRBJ2-7; TRBD1 matches at 7 bases. The CDR3 runs 15 residues. Looked up from germline, CDR1 is KGHSH and CDR2 is LQKENI. The V segment lost 6 bases and the J segment 1 base; nucleotides outside the gene matches: 9.